A single sample is the source of the 28 T cell receptor beta chains below, sequenced in a study of graft-versus-host responses after intestinal transplantation. Sequencing was performed with immunoSEQ multiplex PCR; in TCRdb, only in-frame clones are kept and a portion is missing. The profile shows some 88,000 clones, about 93% of them singletons. No antigen has been identified for these receptors. The sample consisted of unstimulated CD8+ T cells sorted from spleen or lymph node cells, taken before intestinal transplant. The origin of the receptors is a human donor who received an intestinal transplant.

The chain combines TRBV6-5 with TRBJ1-2, with D maybe TRBD1 (5 bases). Germline V lookup: CDR1 MNHEY, CDR2 SVGAGI. This CDR3 is 13 amino acids long. Trimming removed 2 bases at V and 8 bases at J, with 12 bases between. CDR3 sequence (DNA): TGTGCCAGCAGTTACACGTCAGGGAAAGGCTACACCTTC. Translating it yields CASSYTSGKGYTF.

The CDR3 sequence: CASKGTGNSPLHF. In DNA form, the CDR3 reads TGTGCCAGCAAGGGGACAGGCAATTCACCCCTCCACTTT. This chain links TRBV6-5 with TRBJ1-6; 8 bases match TRBD1. The CDR3 contains 13 residues. Trimming at V came to 7 bases and at J to 7 bases, leaving 3 bases not matched to a gene. CDR1 and CDR2 (germline): MNHEY, SVGAGI.

The chain links TRBV27 to TRBJ1-2, with D unresolved. CDR1 is MNHEY, CDR2 SMNVEV, per germline (reference sequence). V dropped 2 bases and J dropped 4 bases, with 17 bases sitting between them. This CDR3 spans 16 amino acids. CDR3 in DNA: TGTGCCAGCAGTTTAGCTCACGGTGCAACCCCCTATGGCTACACCTTC. It translates to CASSLAHGATPYGYTF.

The gene calls are TRBV10-3 and TRBJ2-7; D not certain. Between the trimmed V and J ends, which lost 4 bases and 0 bases, there was a span of 7 bases. CDR3 length equals 13 residues. CDR1 ENHRY and CDR2 SYGVKD come from the germline V gene. This CDR3 reads CAISGNSSYEQYF. The CDR3 coding sequence is TGTGCCATCAGTGGTAACAGCTCCTACGAGCAGTACTTC.

The rearrangement uses TRBV4-3 and TRBJ1-1; the D gene is possibly TRBD1 (6 bases). Looked up from germline, CDR1 is LGHNA and CDR2 is YSLEER. There are 15 residues in the CDR3. V gave up 3 bases and J gave up 0 bases, with 11 bases separating them. CDR3 loop: CASSQMDRMNTEAFF. In DNA form, the CDR3 reads TGCGCCAGCAGCCAGATGGACAGAATGAACACTGAAGCTTTCTTT.

The chain links TRBV7-8 to TRBJ2-5; 8 bases are a match to TRBD2. The CDR3 is 13 residues long. CDR1 and CDR2 from the germline V gene are SGHVS and FQNEAQ. Germline trimming cut 8 bases from V and 5 bases from J; bases unmatched to any gene: 7. CDR3 sequence reads: CASEYGTRETQYF. The DNA for the CDR3 is TGTGCCAGCGAGTACGGGACTAGGGAGACCCAGTACTTC.

In its sample, this clone was seen once. The chain couples TRBV21-1 to TRBJ2-7; the D segment call TRBD1 is taken from the table without a DNA check. TRBV21-1 constitutes a pseudogene. This CDR3 region has 14 residues. The CDR3 here is CASSKHRGHYEQYF. CDR3 bases: TGTGCCAGCAGCAAACACAGGGGGCACTACGAGCAGTACTTC.

This sequence joins TRBV5-4 and TRBJ1-1; D is unclear. V gave up 3 bases and J gave up 0 bases, with 9 bases separating them. Looked up from germline, CDR1 is SGHNT and CDR2 is YYREEE (reference sequence). This CDR3 comprises 14 residues. The CDR3 DNA follows: TGTGCCAGCAGCTCTAGAAACATGAACACTGAAGCTTTCTTT. Amino acid sequence: CASSSRNMNTEAFF.

This chain connects TRBV7-9 to TRBJ1-1; D perhaps matches TRBD1 (6 bases). This CDR3 contains 15 residues. Germline V gene data show CDR1 as SEHNR and CDR2 as FQNEAQ (reference sequence). V gave up 5 bases and J gave up 0 bases, with 13 bases separating them. CDR3 nucleotide sequence: TGTGCCAGCAGCAAAACGACAGGATTGAACACTGAAGCTTTCTTT. Its translation: CASSKTTGLNTEAFF.

V is TRBV18 and J is TRBJ1-2; D is ambiguous. The CDR3 has 14 amino acids. Germline loops: CDR1 KGHSH, CDR2 LQKENI. Trimming took off 3 bases at V and 5 bases at J, with 13 bases between the two ends. The CDR3 here is CASSPLGVLYGYTF. The CDR3 DNA reads as TGTGCCAGCTCACCCCTCGGTGTATTATATGGCTACACCTTC.

This chain links TRBV21-1 with TRBJ1-1; TRBD1 is the table's D call and was not checked against the DNA. TRBV21-1 is designated a pseudogene. The CDR3 contains 14 residues. CDR3 region: CASSPHRENTEAFF. DNA for the CDR3: TGTGCCAGCAGCCCCCACAGGGAGAACACTGAAGCTTTCTTT.

The V and J genes are TRBV11-2 and TRBJ1-1; possible D gene TRBD1, 5 bases. Trimming cost V 3 bases and J 0 bases, with 8 bases left between them. CDR1 is SGHAT, CDR2 FQNNGV, per germline. CDR3 length equals 14 residues. In DNA, the CDR3 is TGTGCCAGCAGCTTTGGGGCCTTGAACACTGAAGCTTTCTTT. This encodes CASSFGALNTEAFF. Variable domain in full (rest from reference TRBV11-2 and TRBJ1-1): EAGVAQSPRYKIIEKRQSVAFWCNPISGHATLYWYQQILGQGPKLLIQFQNNGVVDDSQLPKDRFSAERLKGVDSTLKIQPAKLEDSAVYLCASSFGALNTEAFFGQGTRLTVV.

CDR3 amino acids: CASTPTAGAYYGYTF. For the CDR3, the DNA is TGTGCCAGCACCCCCACGGCAGGGGCATACTATGGCTACACCTTC. The rearrangement links TRBV27 to TRBJ1-2; possible D gene TRBD1, 6 bases. The germline gives CDR1 MNHEY, CDR2 SMNVEV (reference sequence). Between the trimmed V and J ends, which lost 7 bases and 3 bases, there was a span of 18 bases. The CDR3 is 15 residues long.

The J gene is TRBJ2-3, the V gene TRBV21-1; TRBD1 is the table's D call, not checked against the DNA. TRBV21-1 is noted as a pseudogene. The CDR3 sequence is 18 residues long. Written as DNA, the CDR3 is TGTGCCAGCAGCAAAAGGGGGCCGGCGGGACAGGGACATGATACGCAGTATTTT. This gives the protein CASSKRGPAGQGHDTQYF.

This clone showed up just once. The chain joins TRBV30 to TRBJ1-1; D is uncertain. This CDR3 is built from 12 residues. With 0 bases removed from V and 4 bases from J, the gap between germline ends came to 6 bases. CDR1 GTSNPN and CDR2 SVGIG come from the germline V gene (reference sequence). The CDR3 DNA sequence: TGTGCCTGGAGTGTGCAGGTCACTGAAGCTTTCTTT. Translated, it gives CAWSVQVTEAFF. Full variable domain (missing parts from reference TRBV30 and TRBJ1-1): SQTIHQWPATLVQPVGSPLSLECTVEGTSNPNLYWYRQAAGRGLQLLFYSVGIGQISSEVPQNLSASRPQDRQFILSSKKLLLSDSGFYLCAWSVQVTEAFFGQGTRLTVV.

This clone was picked up one time. The J gene is TRBJ2-7, the V gene TRBV19; 9 bases are shared with TRBD1. Trimming took 7 bases from V and 2 from J; bases not matched to a gene: 3. CDR3 size: 13 residues. Germline V CDR1 and CDR2: LNHDA, SQIVND (reference sequence). The CDR3 DNA reads TGTGCCAGTAAAGGGACAGGGCCCTACGAGCAGTACTTC. Protein product: CASKGTGPYEQYF.

In DNA form, the CDR3 reads TGTGCCAGCAGCTTATGGGGGACAGGGGATGCTATCTCTGAAGCTTTCTTT. This encodes CASSLWGTGDAISEAFF. V and J are TRBV7-8 and TRBJ1-1; 10 bases agree with TRBD1. Unmatched junction bases numbered 12, after V lost 2 bases and J lost 6 bases. CDR1 and CDR2 (germline): SGHVS, FQNEAQ. This CDR3 has 17 residues.

The rearrangement joins TRBV11-2 to TRBJ2-7; D unresolved. Trimming took 7 bases from V and 3 from J, leaving 10 bases between them. This CDR3 spans 12 amino acids. Germline lookup yields CDR1 SGHAT and CDR2 FQNNGV. CDR3 sequence: CASTYGSYEQYF. CDR3 sequence (DNA): TGTGCCAGCACCTATGGTAGCTACGAGCAGTACTTC.

The chain employs TRBV27 and TRBJ1-1, with D possibly TRBD1 on 5 matching bases. V was clipped by 3 bases and J by 1 base, with 9 bases between them. Per germline, CDR1 MNHEY and CDR2 SMNVEV (reference sequence). The CDR3 covers 14 residues. CDR3 in amino acids: CASSFGGWNTEAFF. The CDR3 DNA is TGTGCCAGCAGTTTTGGGGGGTGGAACACTGAAGCTTTCTTT.

The chain combines TRBV5-1 with TRBJ2-7, with D perhaps matching TRBD1 (5 bases). Trimming took 3 bases from V and 0 from J, leaving 10 bases between them. This CDR3 is built from 14 residues. CDR1 is SGHRS and CDR2 is YFSETQ in the germline V gene. CDR3 in amino acids: CASSYTDSSYEQYF. The CDR3 coding sequence is TGCGCCAGCAGCTATACCGACAGCTCCTACGAGCAGTACTTC.

The V and J genes are TRBV6-5 and TRBJ1-5, with TRBD1 matching over 7 bases. In germline, CDR1 is MNHEY, CDR2 SVGAGI. The CDR3 contains 15 residues. Trimming removed 6 bases from V and 5 bases from J; junction bases left unmatched: 10. CDR3 sequence: CASRLSDRRDQPQHF. In DNA form, the CDR3 reads TGTGCCAGCAGACTATCGGACAGGAGAGATCAGCCCCAGCATTTT.

The chain has TRBV27 and TRBJ2-1; maybe TRBD2 (5 bases). Germline V gives CDR1 MNHEY, CDR2 SMNVEV (reference sequence). There are 12 residues in the CDR3. V dropped 4 bases and J dropped 4 bases, with 5 bases sitting between them. DNA of the CDR3: TGTGCCAGCAGTTCGGGGTACAATGAGCAGTTCTTC. Its protein product is CASSSGYNEQFF.

For this clone: The sample carries other DNA sequences with the same CDR3. J is TRBJ2-1 and V is TRBV11-3; 10 bases match TRBD2. V lost 4 bases, J lost 7 bases, and 16 bases stayed unmatched. The germline CDR1 and CDR2 sequences are SGHNT and YENEEA. The CDR3 runs 18 residues. The CDR3 DNA reads TGTGCCAGCAGCTCCTCCCATCTTAGCGGGGGGCCCTTGAATGAGCAGTTCTTC. Translating gives CASSSSHLSGGPLNEQFF.

This chain joins TRBV29-1 and TRBJ1-1, with D possibly matching TRBD1 (5 bases). This CDR3 contains 13 residues. Germline assignment: CDR1 SQVTM and CDR2 ANQGSEA. V gave up 6 bases and J gave up 1 base, with 12 bases separating them. CDR3 amino acids: CSVPLTGNTEAFF. The CDR3 DNA reads as TGCAGCGTCCCCCTTACAGGGAACACTGAAGCTTTCTTT.

The rearrangement joins TRBV14 to TRBJ2-4, with TRBD1 matching 9 bases. The CDR3 spans 15 residues. The germline V gene has CDR1 SGHDN and CDR2 FVKESK. Trimming at V came to 4 bases and at J to 4 bases, leaving 5 bases not matched to a gene. CDR3 amino acids: CASSPRDREKNIQYF. The CDR3 bases are TGTGCCAGCAGCCCCCGGGACAGGGAAAAAAACATTCAGTACTTC.

The chain combines TRBV27 with TRBJ2-1; 14 nucleotides line up with TRBD2. This CDR3 is built from 14 residues. Germline values: CDR1 MNHEY, CDR2 SMNVEV (reference sequence). After removal of 7 bases from V and 8 bases from J, the junction contained 4 bases not matched to a gene. In DNA form, the CDR3 reads TGTGCCAGCAATCGGGGACTAGCGGGGGATGAGCAGTTCTTC. Amino acids: CASNRGLAGDEQFF.

V usage is TRBV4-3 and J usage is TRBJ1-1, with no clear D. The CDR3 spans 14 residues. V dropped 5 bases and J dropped 3 bases, with 13 bases sitting between them. Looked up from germline, CDR1 is LGHNA and CDR2 is YSLEER. The CDR3 nucleotides are TGCGCCAGCAGCTCACGGACTTCGGACACTGAAGCTTTCTTT. Amino acids: CASSSRTSDTEAFF.

V is TRBV4-3 and J is TRBJ2-7; D is possibly TRBD2 (6 bases). The CDR3 runs to 15 residues. Trimming removed 3 bases at V and 3 bases at J, with 15 bases between. Germline CDR1 LGHNA, CDR2 YSLEER. This CDR3 is CASSQGNMGGYEQYF. The CDR3 region has the DNA TGCGCCAGCAGCCAGGGCAATATGGGAGGCTACGAGCAGTACTTC.